In its sample, the clone carrying this TCR beta chain was seen a few times. As yet, its antigen is unknown. TCRdb itself ran the 5' RACE reads through MiXCR, one entry per CDR3 protein. The sample contains roughly 100,000 distinct CDR3 sequences, roughly 12% of which appear only once. The source of the sample is a study of T-cell memory formation after mild COVID-19. On the study more broadly: Largely donor-specific TCR clusters were found. Study-wide results and limits: CD4+ contracting clones were mainly CM and EM; CD8+ ones, EMRA. That cross-reactive memory joined was suggested by some responding clones appearing in pre-infection memory.

This sequence was found in an adult woman who had mild COVID-19 (a few samples of this study predate the infection). Cell type and time point are not known. The sequenced material came from PBMCs or a T cell subset sorted from them (not recorded which).

CDR3 protein: CASSLFAQGIDDEQFF. As DNA, the CDR3 is TGTGCCAGCAGCTTGTTCGCACAGGGAATTGACGATGAGCAGTTCTTC. This chain connects TRBV5-6 to TRBJ2-1, with a weak D call TRBD1 (6 bases). CDR1 is SGHDT and CDR2 is YYEEEE in the germline V gene. The CDR3 has 16 amino acids. V dropped 1 base and J dropped 8 bases, with 19 bases sitting between them.